One and the same sample provided the 31 T cell receptor beta chains below, sequenced in a study of cytomegalovirus exposure and HLA in healthy donors. This PCR relied on a set of 60 Vbeta primers and 13 Jbeta primers. Measured with immunoSEQ multiplex PCR; TCRdb has only the in-frame clones, and not every one. The sample holds about 280,000 clones, approximately 90% seen once. Material for sequencing was PBMCs. The receptors stem from a woman in her late teens or twenties in good health and CMV-seronegative.

J is TRBJ1-2 and V is TRBV18; a possible D gene is TRBD1 (5 bases). V lost 1 base and J lost 2, with 14 bases in between. The germline V gene has CDR1 KGHSH and CDR2 LQKENI. The CDR3 length is 16 residues. The CDR3 region is CASSPLKGAFNYGYTF. CDR3 nucleotides: TGTGCCAGCTCACCACTAAAAGGGGCGTTCAACTATGGCTACACCTTC.

This chain links TRBV4-1 with TRBJ2-5, with D possibly matching TRBD2 (5 bases). Matching the DNA end better, TRBJ2-7 makes the J call doubtful. The CDR3 is made up of 15 amino acids. Germline CDR1 MGHRA, CDR2 YSYEKL. The CDR3 coding sequence is TGCGCCAGCAGCCAGCCGGGCCGTGGACTGTACGAGCAGTACTTC. This codes for CASSQPGRGLYEQYF.

The CDR3 DNA reads as TGTGCCAGCGGACTAGCGGGCTCAACGCAGCAGTACTTC. This codes for CASGLAGSTQQYF. The chain couples TRBV6-5 to TRBJ2-7; TRBD2 matches 11 bases. CDR1 is MNHEY and CDR2 is SVGAGI in the germline V gene. V lost 8 bases, J lost 8 bases, and 8 bases stayed unmatched. There are 13 residues in the CDR3.

This sequence joins TRBV4-1 and TRBJ2-2; D unclear. Germline V gene sequence: CDR1 MGHRA, CDR2 YSYEKL. The CDR3 consists of 17 residues. Trimming stripped 3 bases from V and 0 bases from J, with 14 bases between. The CDR3 region is CASSQVERSANTGELFF. The CDR3 bases are TGCGCCAGCAGCCAGGTGGAGAGGAGCGCGAACACCGGGGAGCTGTTTTTT.

J is TRBJ2-7 and V is TRBV19; 13 bases match TRBD2. This CDR3 is 15 amino acids long. Trimming at V came to 7 bases and at J to 2 bases, leaving 5 bases not matched to a gene. CDR1 LNHDA and CDR2 SQIVND come from the germline V gene (reference sequence). The CDR3 loop is CASKLAGGATYEQYF. CDR3 bases: TGTGCCAGTAAACTAGCGGGGGGGGCTACCTACGAGCAGTACTTC.

This chain connects TRBV6-6 to TRBJ1-3, with 7 bases identical to TRBD1. CDR1 MNHNY and CDR2 SVGAGI come from the germline V gene (reference sequence). The V gene end was trimmed by 2 bases and the J gene end by 8 bases; junction bases not matched to a gene: 3. The CDR3 length is 13 residues. CDR3 loop: CASSYGQDYTIYF. The CDR3 DNA follows: TGTGCCAGCAGTTACGGACAGGATTACACCATATATTTT.

The chain carries TRBV10-3 and TRBJ1-1, with a weak D call TRBD1 (5 bases). Trimming pared 0 bases from V and 0 bases from J, leaving 17 bases between. The length of the CDR3 is 18 residues. Germline V gene sequence: CDR1 ENHRY, CDR2 SYGVKD. The CDR3 DNA follows: TGTGCCATCAGTGAGTCCGGGGCAGGGAGGAGGTTGAACACTGAAGCTTTCTTT. It yields the protein CAISESGAGRRLNTEAFF.

This chain joins TRBV19 and TRBJ2-5, with TRBD2 matching over 13 bases. The J call may be faulty, since TRBJ2-7 better matches the DNA end. Germline V gives CDR1 LNHDA, CDR2 SQIVND (reference sequence). The CDR3 runs 16 residues. DNA of the CDR3: TGTGCCAGTAGTCTCCCGGGGACTAGCGGGGTCTACGAGCAGTACTTC. It specifies CASSLPGTSGVYEQYF.

The chain has TRBV14 and TRBJ2-7, with D maybe TRBD2 (7 bases). The CDR3 consists of 17 residues. The germline V gene has CDR1 SGHDN and CDR2 FVKESK. V was pared by 1 base and J by 6 bases, with 22 bases between. CDR3 protein: CASSQGEETGGSPEQYF. The CDR3 bases are TGTGCCAGCAGCCAAGGTGAGGAGACGGGGGGCAGCCCCGAGCAGTACTTC.

This chain uses TRBV6-5 with TRBJ2-7; D is undetermined. This CDR3 contains 11 residues. V dropped 6 bases and J dropped 2 bases, with 5 bases sitting between them. Germline loops: CDR1 MNHEY, CDR2 SVGAGI. CDR3 sequence (DNA): TGTGCCAGCAGCTCCCCCTACGAGCAGTACTTC. Translated, it gives CASSSPYEQYF.

The chain joins TRBV7-2 to TRBJ1-1; TRBD1 might be the D (6 bases). Trimming stripped 5 bases from V and 0 bases from J, with 10 bases between. The CDR3 runs to 14 residues. Germline V gene data show CDR1 as SGHTA and CDR2 as FQGNSA. In DNA form, the CDR3 reads TGTGCCAGCAGCACCAACAGGGTGAACACTGAAGCTTTCTTT. It translates to CASSTNRVNTEAFF.

This sequence joins TRBV12-5 and TRBJ1-3; the D gene is possibly TRBD1 (6 bases). V was cut by 2 bases and J by 0 bases, with 20 bases left in between. The CDR3 has 19 amino acids. The germline CDR1 and CDR2 sequences are LGHNT and FRNRAP. The CDR3 bases are TGTGCTAGTGGTTTGAGATATTTGGGGACACAAGACTCTGGAAACACCATATATTTT. This encodes CASGLRYLGTQDSGNTIYF.

As DNA, the CDR3 is TGCAGCGTTGAAGATGGAGATTACGAGCAGTACTTC. It codes for CSVEDGDYEQYF. The chain combines TRBV29-1 with TRBJ2-5; D is unresolved. The better agreement between TRBJ2-7 and the DNA end casts doubt on the J call. The CDR3 extends over 12 amino acids. Germline V lookup: CDR1 SQVTM, CDR2 ANQGSEA.

The gene calls are TRBV7-9 and TRBJ1-2; D might be TRBD1 (6 bases). V was shortened by 0 bases and J by 3 bases, with 11 bases between the two germline ends. The germline gives CDR1 SEHNR, CDR2 FQNEAQ (reference sequence). The CDR3 contains 15 residues. CDR3 region: CASSLATGLDYGYTF. CDR3 nucleotides: TGTGCCAGCAGCTTAGCAACAGGGCTTGACTATGGCTACACCTTC.

J is TRBJ1-1 and V is TRBV14; TRBD1 matches 8 bases. Germline V gene data show CDR1 as SGHDN and CDR2 as FVKESK. The CDR3 totals 18 residues. V lost 3 bases, J lost 0 bases, and 12 bases stayed unmatched. CDR3 coding DNA: TGTGCCAGCAGCCACTTTCGGACAGGGTCCATGATGAACACTGAAGCTTTCTTT. Translated, it gives CASSHFRTGSMMNTEAFF. Complete variable domain (other parts from reference TRBV14 and TRBJ1-1): EAGVTQFPSHSVIEKGQTVTLRCDPISGHDNLYWYRRVMGKEIKFLLHFVKESKQDESGMPNNRFLAERTGGTYSTLKVQPAELEDSGVYFCASSHFRTGSMMNTEAFFGQGTRLTVV.

This clone was detected a few times. V is TRBV27 and J is TRBJ1-2; D gene ambiguous. The CDR3 covers 13 residues. From germline, CDR1 is MNHEY and CDR2 SMNVEV (reference sequence). The germline V and J ends were trimmed by 5 bases and 8 bases, with 15 bases remaining between them. The CDR3 protein is CASSPPGYWGYTF. DNA for the CDR3: TGTGCCAGCAGTCCCCCGGGGTATTGGGGCTACACCTTC.

The rearrangement uses TRBV5-5 and TRBJ1-5; 10 bases align to TRBD1. CDR3 size: 14 residues. With V trimmed by 3 bases and J by 7 bases, 4 bases remained unmatched. Germline lookup yields CDR1 SGHKS and CDR2 YYEKEE (reference sequence). CDR3 nucleotides: TGTGCCAGCAGCTCGACAGGGGGCGAGCAGCCCCAGCATTTT. Translating gives CASSSTGGEQPQHF.

This clone was seen just once. The V call is TRBV2, the J call TRBJ2-3, with 11 bases aligning to TRBD2. This CDR3 is built from 15 residues. The germline gives CDR1 SNHLY, CDR2 FYNNEI. The J segment lost 4 bases and the V segment lost 8 bases, leaving 8 bases of the junction unmatched. CDR3 loop: CASGSTSGVADTQYF. The CDR3 coding sequence is TGTGCCAGCGGATCGACTAGCGGGGTGGCAGATACGCAGTATTTT.

CDR3 nucleotides: TGTGCCAGCAGCTCAGTAGGGGCGCACGGAGAGGACACTGAAGCTTTCTTT. It codes for CASSSVGAHGEDTEAFF. This chain links TRBV11-3 with TRBJ1-1; maybe TRBD1 (5 bases). The CDR3 covers 17 residues. Trimming took 4 bases from V and 3 from J, leaving 21 bases between them. Germline V lookup: CDR1 SGHNT, CDR2 YENEEA. The whole variable domain, remainder taken from reference TRBV11-3 and TRBJ1-1, is EAGVVQSPRYKIIEKKQPVAFWCNPISGHNTLYWYLQNLGQGPELLIRYENEEAVDDSQLPKDRFSAERLKGVDSTLKIQPAELGDSAVYLCASSSVGAHGEDTEAFFGQGTRLTVV.

This clone was detected once. The chain is built from TRBV10-2 and TRBJ1-2; no clear D gene. The CDR3 contains 14 residues. The V end was cut by 7 bases, the J end by 4 bases, with 16 bases between. From germline, CDR1 is WSHSY and CDR2 SAAADI. CDR3 nucleotides: TGCGCCAGCAATCCGTCCGAGACGGGCTATGGCTACACCTTC. Amino acid sequence: CASNPSETGYGYTF.

DNA of the CDR3: TGTGCCAGCAGCTCCCAACAGCGGGGACAACCTAATGAAAAACTGTTTTTT. As protein: CASSSQQRGQPNEKLFF. This chain connects TRBV7-9 to TRBJ1-4, with a weak D call TRBD1 (6 bases). The CDR3 loop spans 17 amino acids. With 4 bases removed from V and 3 bases from J, the gap between germline ends came to 18 bases. Looked up from germline, CDR1 is SEHNR and CDR2 is FQNEAQ (reference sequence).

The chain recombines TRBV2 with TRBJ2-7; TRBD1 might be the D (6 bases). The CDR3 consists of 15 residues. V was shortened by 8 bases and J by 3 bases, with 20 bases between the two germline ends. Germline CDR1 is SNHLY and CDR2 is FYNNEI. The chain's CDR3 is CASGRTGFPLYEQYF. CDR3 bases: TGTGCCAGCGGAAGAACAGGGTTTCCGCTCTACGAGCAGTACTTC.

This sequence joins TRBV2 and TRBJ1-5, with D perhaps matching TRBD1 (5 bases). Trimming pared 3 bases from V and 1 base from J, leaving 13 bases between. The V gene's germline CDR1 is SNHLY and CDR2 FYNNEI. This CDR3 is 16 amino acids long. The CDR3 DNA is TGTGCCAGCAGTGAGTCCTGGAGGGGAAGCAATCAGCCCCAGCATTTT. Translating gives CASSESWRGSNQPQHF.

In DNA form, the CDR3 reads TGTGCCAGCAGCTCAACCGCGGACTACGGCCATAGCAATCAGCCCCAGCATTTT. Its protein product is CASSSTADYGHSNQPQHF. The chain combines TRBV7-8 with TRBJ1-5; D is uncertain. Per germline, CDR1 SGHVS and CDR2 FQNEAQ. The CDR3 is made up of 18 amino acids. Trimming took off 4 bases at V and 0 bases at J, with 19 bases between the two ends.

The V call is TRBV6-5, the J call TRBJ1-1; D unresolved. V was cut by 8 bases and J by 0 bases, with 13 bases left in between. Germline V gene sequence: CDR1 MNHEY, CDR2 SVGAGI. The CDR3 totals 14 residues. CDR3 in amino acids: CASGSGIMNTEAFF. DNA for the CDR3: TGTGCCAGCGGATCGGGTATAATGAACACTGAAGCTTTCTTT.

This clone was seen only a few times. V gene TRBV6-4 combines with J gene TRBJ2-1; the match to TRBD2 covers 13 bases. The CDR3 loop spans 15 amino acids. Germline V gene lookup returns CDR1 MRHNA and CDR2 SNTAGT. Losses at the gene ends were 4 bases for V and 4 bases for J; bases not matched to a gene: 1. CDR3 in amino acids: CASSVTSGGYNEQFF. DNA of the CDR3: TGTGCCAGCAGTGTGACTAGCGGGGGGTACAATGAGCAGTTCTTC.

A remark on this clone: Its ends do not fully match the called genes, so a read error is possible. J is TRBJ1-2 and V is TRBV5-6, with D possibly TRBD1 on 6 matching bases. Per germline, CDR1 SGHDT and CDR2 YYEEEE. This CDR3 region has 15 residues. DNA for the CDR3: TGTGCCAGCAGGTTGGGGACAAGTGTTAACTATGGCTACACCTTC. It is translated as CASRLGTSVNYGYTF.

The chain uses TRBV6-1 and TRBJ2-7, with 7 positions matching TRBD1. Germline V gene sequence: CDR1 MNHNS, CDR2 SASEGT. The CDR3 totals 15 residues. V lost 8 bases, J lost 2 bases, and 12 bases stayed unmatched. As DNA, the CDR3 is TGTGCCAGCTATCCGAGACAGGGTATAACCTACGAGCAGTACTTC. Encoded protein: CASYPRQGITYEQYF.

In nucleotides, the CDR3 is TGCGCCAGCAGCTCGACTTTTGATAAGCCCCAGCATTTT. As protein: CASSSTFDKPQHF. The chain combines TRBV5-1 with TRBJ1-5; D not certain. Trimming removed 3 bases at V and 8 bases at J, with 12 bases between. This CDR3 is 13 amino acids long. Looked up from germline, CDR1 is SGHRS and CDR2 is YFSETQ.

The chain combines TRBV6-5 with TRBJ1-3; possibly TRBD1 for D (6 bases). V was trimmed by 6 bases and J by 1 base, leaving 13 bases between them. The CDR3 consists of 15 residues. Germline V lookup: CDR1 MNHEY, CDR2 SVGAGI. The CDR3 coding sequence is TGTGCCAGCAGACAGGGTTGGGGTTCTGGAAACACCATATATTTT. Residues: CASRQGWGSGNTIYF.

This clone was observed a handful of times. The V gene is TRBV15, the J gene TRBJ1-3; 7 nucleotides align to TRBD1. V lost 0 bases, J lost 3 bases, and 5 bases stayed unmatched. CDR3 length: 16 residues. Germline assignment: CDR1 LNHNV and CDR2 YYDKDF (reference sequence). This chain's CDR3 is CATSRERGQVGNTIYF. CDR3 nucleotides: TGTGCCACCAGCAGAGAGAGGGGGCAGGTTGGAAACACCATATATTTT.